This T cell receptor (beta chain) was identified in a study of T cell responses to AZD1222 COVID-19 vaccine. General study findings and limits: There were mostly white British donors and more females than males, and clonal diversity was possibly underestimated. Repertoire sampling occurred only after the peak T cell response. An increase in Spike-specific TCR breadth and depth was observed after two AZD1222 doses.

Comments on this clone: Its antigen is currently unknown.

Method: immunoSEQ multiplex PCR; TCRdb's copy keeps in-frame clones and lacks some. Seen here are 75,000 to 85,000 clones, around 90% observed once, and the top ten hold more than 9%. Germline CDR1 reads SGDLS; CDR2 reads YYNGEE. The CDR3 is 16 amino acids. With 0 bases clipped from V and 5 bases from J, the junction kept 8 bases outside the gene matches. It was second doses at about 4 or about 12 weeks that were pooled. The receptor was isolated from an adult who received the AZD1222 COVID-19 vaccine. The specimen was peripheral blood, collected 28 days after the second AZD1222 dose. The V gene is TRBV9, the J gene TRBJ1-2, with TRBD1 matching 9 bases. This CDR3 is CASSVALGQGWYGYTF. The CDR3 coding sequence is TGTGCCAGCAGCGTAGCTTTAGGACAGGGGTGGTATGGCTACACCTTC.